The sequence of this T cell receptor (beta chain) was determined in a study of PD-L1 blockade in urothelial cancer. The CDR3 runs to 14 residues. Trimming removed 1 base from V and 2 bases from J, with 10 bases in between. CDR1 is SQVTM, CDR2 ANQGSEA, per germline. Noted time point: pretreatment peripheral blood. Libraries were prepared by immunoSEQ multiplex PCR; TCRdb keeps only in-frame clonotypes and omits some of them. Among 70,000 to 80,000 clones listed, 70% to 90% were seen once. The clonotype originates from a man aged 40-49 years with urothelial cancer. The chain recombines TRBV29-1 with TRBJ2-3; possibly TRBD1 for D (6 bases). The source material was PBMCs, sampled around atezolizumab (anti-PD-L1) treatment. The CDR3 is CSVEGRDNTDTQYF. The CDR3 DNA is TGCAGCGTTGAAGGACGGGACAACACAGATACGCAGTATTTT.